This TCR beta chain was sequenced for a study of blood T cell repertoires in COVID-19. From germline, CDR1 is MNHNS and CDR2 SASEGT. This CDR3 has 14 amino acids. The ends were cut back, 1 base at V and 6 bases at J, with 12 bases in the middle. The repertoire was sequenced with immunoSEQ multiplex PCR; TCRdb's copy has only in-frame clones and lacks some. The repertoire holds around 140,000 clones, with approximately 84% as singletons. This chain links TRBV6-1 with TRBJ1-2, with D perhaps matching TRBD1 (6 bases). Sequenced material: PBMCs or T cells enriched from blood (not recorded which). The TCR sequence derives from a woman aged 50 to 65 with acute COVID-19. The CDR3 nucleotides are TGTGCCAGCAGTGAAGGGGACACCAGAAATGGCTACACCTTC. It encodes CASSEGDTRNGYTF.